The 30 T cell receptor beta chains below all came from one sample that was sequenced in a study of T-cell reconstitution after alpha-beta-depleted transplantation in children. Preparation of the TCRbeta library was carried out with unique molecular identifiers. One entry per CDR3 protein results from TCRdb running MiXCR on the PCR reads. Found here are 610,000 or so distinct CDR3 sequences, more than 20% of them singletons; the top ten hold approximately 33%. Specimen: PBMCs, collected before TCRalphabeta/CD19-depleted stem cell transplant. The receptors come from a boy younger than two with Wiskott-Aldrich syndrome, due to receive a stem cell transplant.

The rearrangement joins TRBV27 to TRBJ2-1; D may be TRBD2 (5 bases). The CDR3 totals 13 residues. Germline V gene sequence: CDR1 MNHEY, CDR2 SMNVEV (reference sequence). V lost 7 bases to trimming and J lost 6 bases, with 13 bases between them. Here the CDR3 reads CASTRTGGNEQFF. CDR3 in DNA: TGTGCCAGCACCCGGACTGGAGGCAATGAGCAGTTCTTC.

The gene calls are TRBV20-1 and TRBJ2-7; 9 bases are shared with TRBD2. This CDR3 has 14 residues. Germline V lookup: CDR1 DFQATT, CDR2 SNEGSKA (reference sequence). The trim removed 0 bases at V and 5 bases at J, leaving 5 bases unmatched. This CDR3 reads CSARELAGLHEQYF. The CDR3, as DNA: TGCAGTGCTAGAGAACTAGCGGGCCTCCACGAGCAGTACTTC.

The V call is TRBV4-1, the J call TRBJ2-1; a weak D match, TRBD2 (6 bases). V was trimmed by 5 bases and J by 14 bases, leaving 22 bases between them. The CDR3 extends over 14 amino acids. Germline lookup yields CDR1 MGHRA and CDR2 YSYEKL. In nucleotides, the CDR3 is TGCGCCAGCAGCTACGAGCGGGCATACTACAATGAGTTCTTC. Amino acids: CASSYERAYYNEFF.

The chain recombines TRBV5-1 with TRBJ2-1; D is possibly TRBD1 (6 bases). The CDR3 runs 16 residues. Trimming took off 4 bases at V and 3 bases at J, with 17 bases between the two ends. The germline gives CDR1 SGHRS, CDR2 YFSETQ. The CDR3 sequence is CASSPPTGTYYNEQFF. Here the CDR3 DNA reads TGCGCCAGCAGCCCCCCAACAGGGACCTACTACAATGAGCAGTTCTTC.

This sequence joins TRBV29-1 and TRBJ2-5; tentatively, D is TRBD1 (5 bases). This CDR3 contains 12 residues. The V gene's germline CDR1 is SQVTM and CDR2 ANQGSEA. Trimming removed 7 bases from V and 4 bases from J, with 13 bases in between. CDR3 amino acids: CSAPLQGETQYF. The CDR3 DNA sequence: TGCAGCGCCCCTCTGCAGGGAGAGACCCAGTACTTC.

The gene calls are TRBV5-1 and TRBJ2-7; the match to TRBD1 covers 8 bases. Germline-derived CDR1 and CDR2 are SGHRS and YFSETQ. V was clipped by 3 bases and J by 1 base; unmatched bases: 9. The CDR3 loop spans 16 amino acids. The CDR3 reads CASSSVTRGRSYEQYF. In DNA, the CDR3 is TGCGCCAGCAGCTCAGTTACCAGGGGGCGATCCTACGAGCAGTACTTC. Filled out from reference TRBV5-1 and TRBJ2-7, the complete variable domain reads KAGVTQTPRYLIKTRGQQVTLSCSPISGHRSVSWYQQTPGQGLQFLFEYFSETQRNKGNFPGRFSGRQFSNSRSEMNVSTLELGDSALYLCASSSVTRGRSYEQYFGPGTRLTVT.

The V and J genes are TRBV28 and TRBJ2-2; TRBD1 matches at 7 bases. Per the germline V gene, CDR1 is MDHEN and CDR2 is SYDVKM. The trim removed 6 bases at V and 5 bases at J, leaving 9 bases unmatched. This CDR3 has 15 residues. Here the CDR3 reads CASRWAGGTTGELFF. The CDR3 DNA follows: TGTGCCAGCAGATGGGCAGGGGGAACAACCGGGGAGCTGTTTTTT. The full variable domain, with the rest looked up from reference TRBV28 and TRBJ2-2, is DVKVTQSSRYLVKRTGEKVFLECVQDMDHENMFWYRQDPGLGLRLIYFSYDVKMKEKGDIPEGYSVSREKKERFSLILESASTNQTSMYLCASRWAGGTTGELFFGEGSRLTVL.

This clonotype has just a few counts. The chain has TRBV5-1 and TRBJ1-1; 7 nucleotides match TRBD1. Germline V CDR1 and CDR2: SGHRS, YFSETQ. The length of the CDR3 is 16 residues. The V gene end was trimmed by 3 bases and the J gene end by 2 bases; junction bases not matched to a gene: 10. This CDR3 is CASSSGLTGTNTEAFF. DNA for the CDR3: TGCGCCAGCAGCTCTGGTTTGACAGGGACTAACACTGAAGCTTTCTTT.

This clonotype was picked up a small number of times. The V gene is TRBV27, the J gene TRBJ2-1; 13 nucleotides agree with TRBD2. The CDR3 covers 15 residues. Unmatched junction bases numbered 4, after V lost 5 bases and J lost 6 bases. The germline V gene encodes CDR1 MNHEY and CDR2 SMNVEV (reference sequence). The CDR3 bases are TGTGCCAGCAGTCCGGGGACTAGCGGGGCCAATGAGCAGTTCTTC. This encodes CASSPGTSGANEQFF.

This clonotype was observed a few times. J is TRBJ1-1 and V is TRBV15; 7 bases are a match to TRBD1. Germline-derived CDR1 and CDR2 are LNHNV and YYDKDF (reference sequence). The length of the CDR3 is 17 residues. J was trimmed by 6 bases and V by 0 bases; bases with no gene match: 13. The CDR3 loop reads CATSRDLQGAGGSEAFF. CDR3 sequence (DNA): TGTGCCACCAGCAGAGATCTGCAGGGAGCAGGGGGGTCTGAAGCTTTCTTT.

This rearrangement joins TRBV11-3 to TRBJ2-1; 10 bases fit TRBD2. In germline, CDR1 is SGHNT, CDR2 YENEEA. Trimming cost V 0 bases and J 7 bases; bases outside gene matches: 6. The CDR3 runs to 16 residues. The CDR3: CASSLEAGGPFNEQFF. DNA for the CDR3: TGTGCCAGCAGCTTAGAAGCGGGAGGGCCATTTAATGAGCAGTTCTTC.

The chain is built from TRBV3-1 and TRBJ2-7; 9 nucleotides align to TRBD1. The ends lost 3 bases at V and 3 bases at J; junction bases unmatched: 3. CDR1 LGHDT and CDR2 YNNKEL come from the germline V gene (reference sequence). This CDR3 comprises 14 residues. CDR3 amino acids: CASSHRDRDYEQYF. CDR3 DNA: TGTGCCAGCAGCCATAGGGACAGGGACTACGAGCAGTACTTC.

This clonotype was recorded a few times. The J gene is TRBJ2-3, the V gene TRBV11-2; D might be TRBD1 (5 bases). The CDR3 contains 14 residues. The V gene's germline CDR1 is SGHAT and CDR2 FQNNGV. Trimming cost V 4 bases and J 6 bases, with 14 bases left between them. CDR3 nucleotide sequence: TGTGCCAGCAGCTCCCCTAGGGGTGGGGATACGCAGTATTTT. It translates to CASSSPRGGDTQYF.

This clonotype was detected a few times. The chain uses TRBV18 and TRBJ2-1; 13 positions match TRBD2. V gave up 4 bases and J gave up 7 bases; unmatched junction bases: 7. Germline CDR1 KGHSH, CDR2 LQKENI. CDR3 length equals 16 residues. The CDR3 loop reads CASSLRTSGRINEQFF. CDR3 bases: TGTGCCAGCTCACTGAGGACTAGCGGGAGAATAAATGAGCAGTTCTTC.

This clonotype has only a few counts. V is TRBV4-2 and J is TRBJ2-1, with D perhaps TRBD2 (6 bases). The V end lost 2 bases, the J end lost 8 bases, and 19 bases lay between the germline ends. CDR1 is LGHNA, CDR2 YNFKEQ, per germline. The length of the CDR3 is 16 residues. The CDR3 reads CASSQQKQLAYDEQFF. The CDR3 nucleotides read TGTGCCAGCAGCCAACAAAAGCAACTAGCTTATGATGAGCAGTTCTTC.

This clonotype has more than one count but fewer than ten. V is TRBV5-4 and J is TRBJ2-5; D call uncertain. V lost 4 bases, J lost 2 bases, and 12 bases lay in between. There are 14 residues in the CDR3. CDR1 SGHNT and CDR2 YYREEE come from the germline V gene (reference sequence). The CDR3 DNA follows: TGTGCCAGCAGCCCTGCCGTGGCGCAAGAGACCCAGTACTTC. It specifies CASSPAVAQETQYF.

CDR3 residues: CSVEADRREQFF. The CDR3 DNA follows: TGCAGCGTTGAAGCTGACCGTCGGGAGCAGTTCTTC. The rearrangement links TRBV29-1 to TRBJ2-1; D gene ambiguous. CDR3 length equals 12 residues. V shed 1 base and J shed 10 bases, with 11 bases lying between them. Germline loops: CDR1 SQVTM, CDR2 ANQGSEA.

The chain joins TRBV12-3 or TRBV12-4 to TRBJ2-5; D call uncertain. CDR3 length: 16 amino acids. V gave up 1 base and J gave up 1 base, with 13 bases separating them. CDR3 in amino acids: CASSLGPPKRQETQYF. CDR3 in DNA: TGTGCCAGCAGTTTAGGACCTCCGAAGCGCCAAGAGACCCAGTACTTC.

The chain combines TRBV5-1 with TRBJ2-7, with 9 bases identical to TRBD1. Per the germline V gene, CDR1 is SGHRS and CDR2 is YFSETQ. Losses at the gene ends were 1 base for V and 5 bases for J; bases not matched to a gene: 10. The CDR3 loop spans 16 amino acids. DNA for the CDR3: TGCGCCAGCAGCTTGTATGGGGACAGGGATATCGACGAGCAGTACTTC. Translation gives CASSLYGDRDIDEQYF. The whole variable domain, filled in from reference TRBV5-1 and TRBJ2-7, reads KAGVTQTPRYLIKTRGQQVTLSCSPISGHRSVSWYQQTPGQGLQFLFEYFSETQRNKGNFPGRFSGRQFSNSRSEMNVSTLELGDSALYLCASSLYGDRDIDEQYFGPGTRLTVT.

This clonotype was seen more than once but under ten times. The chain recombines TRBV7-3 with TRBJ2-5; D gene uncertain. V lost 5 bases to trimming and J lost 4 bases, with 8 bases between them. CDR1 SGHTA and CDR2 FQGTGA come from the germline V gene. The CDR3 is made up of 12 amino acids. CDR3 nucleotides: TGTGCCAGCAGCAACACGGGAGAGACCCAGTACTTC. Amino acids: CASSNTGETQYF.

The chain carries TRBV4-2 and TRBJ2-1; D is possibly TRBD1 (5 bases). CDR1 and CDR2 from the germline V gene are LGHNA and YNFKEQ. CDR3 length: 14 residues. The V end lost 0 bases, the J end lost 3 bases, and 6 bases lay between the germline ends. The CDR3 DNA reads as TGTGCCAGCAGCCAAGAACAGGACTACAATGAGCAGTTCTTC. Translated, it gives CASSQEQDYNEQFF.

The chain couples TRBV5-1 to TRBJ2-3; D not resolved. The V gene's germline CDR1 is SGHRS and CDR2 YFSETQ. Between the trimmed V and J ends, which lost 4 bases and 2 bases, there was a span of 5 bases. The CDR3 has 12 amino acids. CDR3 coding DNA: TGCGCCAGCAGCAAGAACACAGATACGCAGTATTTT. It encodes CASSKNTDTQYF.

This clonotype was seen more than once but under ten times. The chain recombines TRBV18 with TRBJ1-1, with D hard to call. The CDR3 spans 14 residues. V gave up 3 bases and J gave up 0 bases, with 8 bases separating them. The V gene's germline CDR1 is KGHSH and CDR2 LQKENI. CDR3 bases: TGTGCCAGCTCACCGACGGCTTTGAACACTGAAGCTTTCTTT. It yields the protein CASSPTALNTEAFF.

The sample holds a few counts of this clonotype. The CDR3 DNA reads as TGCAGTGCTCGGACAGGCCCCGCGGACAATGAGCAGTTCTTC. This sequence encodes CSARTGPADNEQFF. The chain uses TRBV20-1 and TRBJ2-1; 7 nucleotides line up with TRBD1. This CDR3 is built from 14 residues. V lost 5 bases to trimming and J lost 5 bases; unmatched junction nucleotides: 9. Per the germline V gene, CDR1 is DFQATT and CDR2 is SNEGSKA (reference sequence).

The J gene is TRBJ2-3, the V gene TRBV20-1, with D uncertain. The CDR3 is 13 amino acids. V lost 2 bases to trimming and J lost 2 bases, with 8 bases between them. Germline CDR1 reads DFQATT; CDR2 reads SNEGSKA (reference sequence). CDR3 loop: CSARFRTTDTQYF. CDR3 DNA sequence: TGCAGTGCTAGATTCCGTACCACAGATACGCAGTATTTT.

This clonotype turned up a few times. This chain joins TRBV20-1 and TRBJ2-5; D call uncertain. Trimming stripped 2 bases from V and 1 base from J, with 5 bases between. Germline V gene sequence: CDR1 DFQATT, CDR2 SNEGSKA (reference sequence). The CDR3 totals 12 residues. The CDR3 DNA follows: TGCAGTGCTAGATGGGCCCAAGAGACCCAGTACTTC. Its protein is CSARWAQETQYF.

V usage is TRBV5-1 and J usage is TRBJ2-1, with D possibly being TRBD1 or TRBD2 (5 bases each). There are 13 residues in the CDR3. Germline assignment: CDR1 SGHRS and CDR2 YFSETQ. The V and J ends lost 7 bases and 6 bases respectively, with 14 bases between them. CDR3 in amino acids: CASSGTPVNEQFF. CDR3 in DNA: TGCGCCAGCTCCGGGACCCCCGTCAATGAGCAGTTCTTC.

The chain combines TRBV6-2 or TRBV6-3 with TRBJ2-7; D is ambiguous. CDR3 length equals 12 residues. Trimming pared 6 bases from V and 3 bases from J, leaving 9 bases between. Germline CDR1 reads MNHEY; CDR2 reads SVGEGT. This CDR3 reads CASRQYIYEQYF. CDR3 bases: TGTGCCAGCAGACAATATATCTACGAGCAGTACTTC.

The V gene is TRBV5-1, the J gene TRBJ2-3, with D maybe TRBD2 (6 bases). V shed 2 bases and J shed 4 bases, with 14 bases lying between them. The germline gives CDR1 SGHRS, CDR2 YFSETQ. This CDR3 region has 15 residues. The CDR3 DNA reads as TGCGCCAGCAGCTTCTCGGGACTCCCTCCAGATACGCAGTATTTT. Encoded protein: CASSFSGLPPDTQYF.

V gene TRBV5-1 combines with J gene TRBJ2-1, with TRBD2 matching 10 bases. The CDR3 consists of 17 residues. The trim removed 0 bases at V and 2 bases at J, leaving 5 bases unmatched. CDR1 SGHRS and CDR2 YFSETQ come from the germline V gene. CDR3 residues: CASSLAQREGAYNEQFF. The CDR3 nucleotides read TGCGCCAGCAGCTTGGCACAGCGGGAGGGCGCCTACAATGAGCAGTTCTTC.